This T cell receptor beta chain was captured by sequencing in a study of graft-versus-host responses after intestinal transplantation (dated by TCRdb to about 2021). With respect to the entire study: The transplants that recipients received were multivisceral, liver-intestinal, or isolated intestinal. Rather than being sequenced by the commercial service, samples from three later patients were sequenced in-house on an Illumina MiSeq and processed with MiXCR. Anti-thymocyte globulin induction was given to all recipients, followed by maintenance tacrolimus and steroids for 2 to 4 years. The cohort enrolled under 25 intestinal transplant recipients including one retransplant, and 3 patients lacking pretransplant specimens were excluded. Donor T cell macrochimerism was defined as a peak of at least 4% donor T cells among recipient peripheral blood mononuclear cells. To identify alloreactive clones, pre-transplant mixed lymphocyte reaction products were sequenced and then compared with unstimulated pre-transplant donor and recipient T cells. Graft-versus-host and host-versus-graft alloreactive T cell clones were tracked in the graft, circulation and bone marrow after intestinal transplantation using bulk TCR-beta CDR3 sequencing. The paper's findings and limits, for the study overall: GvH clones were detected in recipient bone marrow, and some of these GvH clones were observed earlier in ileal mucosa or blood, consistent with an intestinal mucosal origin. Early after transplant, declines in HvG clones were associated with peak levels of circulating GvH clones. The relatively low number and heterogeneity of intestinal transplant patients limited the conclusions. High GvH to HvG T cell clonal ratios were observed in the allografts of patients with donor T cell macrochimerism.

The germline V gene (reference sequence) gives CDR1 as MNHEY and CDR2 as SMNVEV. The CDR3 sequence holds 17 residues, the cysteine and phenylalanine included. Only the CDR3 DNA stays, 51 bases, in frame from base 1. Trimming takes 6 bases off V and 0 bases off J; junction bases not matched to a gene: 10. This clone was observed a single time. It lacks a known antigen. Within one base of it there is no much larger clone, and no base qualities were kept. In the first month after transplant, blood samples were collected up to 4 times, and after that at least monthly when available. Library preparation employed the immunoSEQ multiplex PCR assay. For most patients, high-throughput TCR-beta CDR3 sequencing of genomic DNA was performed by Adaptive Biotechnologies. Turning to the authors' computational methods: Adaptive's ImmunoSEQ software was the source of the TCR sequencing data for 15 to 20 patients, while three other patients were processed with MiXCR and VDJtools. Because the origin of CDR3 nucleotide sequences shared between donor and recipient could not be assigned, those sequences were removed. To be classed as alloreactive, a clone needed at least 2-fold expansion over unstimulated cells and a minimum CFSE-low frequency of 0.002% (template counts) or 0.001% (read counts). Mappable clones were those detected in sequenced pre-transplant spleen, lymph node, or MLR CFSE-low populations of the donor or recipient. Cumulative frequency of alloreactive clones was calculated as a percentage of all sequences weighted by copy number. Drawn from immuneACCESS, this table holds only the in-frame rearrangements with V and J called that TCRdb kept. Clones are partly lost; checked studies trace under half to an unresolved V gene and leave the rest unexplained. The DNA gave D and trimming, while V, J and clone size come from that table. The sample table holds 49,000 or so clones, of which roughly 91% were seen once. The ten largest clones represent 5.9% of the sample.

The specimen was PBMCs, collected more than 750 days after a first intestinal transplant, on the day of a second. This sequence originates from a human patient who received an intestinal transplant, so some T cells may come from the graft donor. The chain uses TRBV27 and TRBJ2-1; 8 central nucleotides agree with TRBD2. The sequenced DNA: TGTGCCAGCAGCTCCCGACTAGCGCCTACCTCCTACAATGAGCAGTTCTTC. It specifies CASSSRLAPTSYNEQFF.